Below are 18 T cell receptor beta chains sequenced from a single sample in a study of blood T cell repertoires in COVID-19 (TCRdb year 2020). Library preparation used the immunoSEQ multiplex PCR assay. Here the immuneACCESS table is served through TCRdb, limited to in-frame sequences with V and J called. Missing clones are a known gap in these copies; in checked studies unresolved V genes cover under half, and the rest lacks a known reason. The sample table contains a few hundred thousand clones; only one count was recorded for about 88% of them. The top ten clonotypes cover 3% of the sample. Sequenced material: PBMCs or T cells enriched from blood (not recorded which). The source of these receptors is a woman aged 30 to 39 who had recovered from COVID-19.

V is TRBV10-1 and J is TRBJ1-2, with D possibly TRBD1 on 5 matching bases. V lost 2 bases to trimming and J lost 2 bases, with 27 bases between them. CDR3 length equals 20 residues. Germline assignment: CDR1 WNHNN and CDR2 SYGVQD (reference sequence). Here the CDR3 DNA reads TGCGCCAGCAGTGAGCTGGTTTCGTGCGACAGTGCCACCCCCAACTATGGCTACACCTTC. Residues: CASSELVSCDSATPNYGYTF.

CDR3 protein: CASSEAVGVGGSREKLFF. CDR3 bases: TGTGCCAGCAGTGAAGCGGTGGGGGTAGGGGGATCTCGTGAAAAACTGTTTTTT. The chain recombines TRBV2 with TRBJ1-4, with D possibly TRBD1 on 6 matching bases. The CDR3 is made up of 18 amino acids. V was cut by 0 bases and J by 7 bases, with 21 bases left in between. Germline CDR1 reads SNHLY; CDR2 reads FYNNEI.

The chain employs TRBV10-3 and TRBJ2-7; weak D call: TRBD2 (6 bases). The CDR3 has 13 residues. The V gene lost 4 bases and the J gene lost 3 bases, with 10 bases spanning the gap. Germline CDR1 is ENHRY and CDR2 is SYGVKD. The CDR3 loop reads CAISGGTGYEQYF. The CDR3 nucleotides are TGTGCCATCAGTGGCGGGACGGGCTACGAGCAGTACTTC.

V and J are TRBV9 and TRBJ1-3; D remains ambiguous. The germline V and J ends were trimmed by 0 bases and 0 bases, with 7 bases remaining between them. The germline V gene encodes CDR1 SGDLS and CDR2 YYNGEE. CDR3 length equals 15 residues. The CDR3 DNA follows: TGTGCCAGCAGCGTAGTACCAGGCTCTGGAAACACCATATATTTT. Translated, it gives CASSVVPGSGNTIYF.

The CDR3 protein is CASSRQVGYYEQYF. As DNA, the CDR3 is TGTGCCAGCAGTCGACAGGTTGGGTACTACGAGCAGTACTTC. This chain connects TRBV6-5 to TRBJ2-7, with D maybe TRBD1 (6 bases). V was clipped by 5 bases and J by 3 bases, with 14 bases between them. The CDR3 runs to 14 residues. Germline loops: CDR1 MNHEY, CDR2 SVGAGI.

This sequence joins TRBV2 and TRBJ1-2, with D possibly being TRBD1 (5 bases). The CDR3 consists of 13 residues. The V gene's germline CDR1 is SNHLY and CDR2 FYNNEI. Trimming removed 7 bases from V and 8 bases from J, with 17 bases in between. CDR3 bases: TGTGCCAGCACCGGGGGGAGGAGTGGAGGCTACACCTTC. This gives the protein CASTGGRSGGYTF.

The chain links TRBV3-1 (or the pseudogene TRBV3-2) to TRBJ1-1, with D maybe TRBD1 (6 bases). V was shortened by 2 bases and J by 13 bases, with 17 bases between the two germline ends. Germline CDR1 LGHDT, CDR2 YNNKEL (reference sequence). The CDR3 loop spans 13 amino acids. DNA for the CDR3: TGTGCCAGCAGCCAAACTGGAGGGGGGGCTGATTTCTTT. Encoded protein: CASSQTGGGADFF.

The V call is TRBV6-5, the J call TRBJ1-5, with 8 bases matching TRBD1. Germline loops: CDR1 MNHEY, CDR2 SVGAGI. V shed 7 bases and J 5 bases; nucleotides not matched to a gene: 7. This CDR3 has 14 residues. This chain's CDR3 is CASTTGGWDQPQHF. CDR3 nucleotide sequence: TGTGCCAGCACCACAGGGGGTTGGGATCAGCCCCAGCATTTT.

The CDR3 bases are TGCAGCGCCAGGAGCGGGGGAAACACCGGGGAGCTGTTTTTT. This sequence encodes CSARSGGNTGELFF. The V call is TRBV29-1, the J call TRBJ2-2, with TRBD2 matching over 8 bases. The V gene end was trimmed by 7 bases and the J gene end by 2 bases; junction bases not matched to a gene: 6. The CDR3 extends over 14 amino acids. Germline V gene sequence: CDR1 SQVTM, CDR2 ANQGSEA.

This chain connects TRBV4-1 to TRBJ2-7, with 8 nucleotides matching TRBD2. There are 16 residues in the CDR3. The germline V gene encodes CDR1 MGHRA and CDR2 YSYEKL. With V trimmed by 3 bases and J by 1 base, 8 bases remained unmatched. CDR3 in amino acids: CASSQETSGRSYEQYF. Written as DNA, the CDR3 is TGCGCCAGCAGCCAGGAAACTAGCGGCCGGTCCTACGAGCAGTACTTC.

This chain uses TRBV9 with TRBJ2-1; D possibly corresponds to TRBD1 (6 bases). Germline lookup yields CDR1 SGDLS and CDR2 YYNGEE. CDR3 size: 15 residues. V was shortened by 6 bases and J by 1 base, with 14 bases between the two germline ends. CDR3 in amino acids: CASTLEGVSYNEQFF. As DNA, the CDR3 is TGTGCCAGCACGCTAGAGGGGGTATCCTACAATGAGCAGTTCTTC. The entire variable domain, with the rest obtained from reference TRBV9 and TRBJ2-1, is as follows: DSGVTQTPKHLITATGQRVTLRCSPRSGDLSVYWYQQSLDQGLQFLIQYYNGEERAKGNILERFSAQQFPDLHSELNLSSLELGDSALYFCASTLEGVSYNEQFFGPGTRLTVL.

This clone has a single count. The CDR3 sequence: CASSIGVRQGASSYNSPLHF. In DNA, the CDR3 is TGTGCCAGTAGTATAGGGGTAAGGCAGGGGGCCAGCTCCTATAATTCACCCCTCCACTTT. The chain couples TRBV19 to TRBJ1-6; 8 positions match TRBD1. Trimming took 1 base from V and 0 from J; bases not matched to a gene: 11. CDR1 LNHDA and CDR2 SQIVND come from the germline V gene (reference sequence). This CDR3 has 20 residues.

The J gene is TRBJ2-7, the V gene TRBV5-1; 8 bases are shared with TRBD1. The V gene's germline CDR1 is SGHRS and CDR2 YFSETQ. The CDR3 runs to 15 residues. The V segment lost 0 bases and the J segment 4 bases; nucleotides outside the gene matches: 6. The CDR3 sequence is CASSLVSGGGYEQYF. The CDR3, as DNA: TGCGCCAGCAGCTTGGTGTCAGGGGGCGGATACGAGCAGTACTTC.

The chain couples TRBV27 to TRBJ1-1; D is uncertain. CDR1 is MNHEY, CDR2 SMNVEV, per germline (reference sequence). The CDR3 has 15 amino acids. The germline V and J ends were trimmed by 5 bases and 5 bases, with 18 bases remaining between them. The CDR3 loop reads CASSTSGVARTEAFF. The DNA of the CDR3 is TGTGCCAGCAGTACATCCGGAGTCGCTAGGACTGAAGCTTTCTTT.

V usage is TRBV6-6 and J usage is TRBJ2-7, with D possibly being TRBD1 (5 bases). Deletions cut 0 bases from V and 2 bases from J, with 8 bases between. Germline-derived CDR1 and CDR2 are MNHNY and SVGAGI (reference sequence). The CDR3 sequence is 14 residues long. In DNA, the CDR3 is TGTGCCAGCAGTTACTCGGCAGGGACCTACGAGCAGTACTTC. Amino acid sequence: CASSYSAGTYEQYF.

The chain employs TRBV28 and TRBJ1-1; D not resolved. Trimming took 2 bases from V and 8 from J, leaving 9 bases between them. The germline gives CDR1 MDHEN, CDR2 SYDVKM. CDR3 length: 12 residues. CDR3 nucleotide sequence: TGTGCCAGCAGTTTAATTCAGTCGGAAGCTTTCTTT. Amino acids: CASSLIQSEAFF.

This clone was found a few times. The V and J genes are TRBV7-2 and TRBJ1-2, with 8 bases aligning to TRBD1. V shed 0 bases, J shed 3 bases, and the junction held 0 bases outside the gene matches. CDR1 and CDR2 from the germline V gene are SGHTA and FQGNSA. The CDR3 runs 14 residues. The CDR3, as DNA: TGTGCCAGCAGCTTAGCGACAGGGGACTATGGCTACACCTTC. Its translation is CASSLATGDYGYTF.

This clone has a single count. CDR3 in amino acids: CASSLAGTRSYNEQFF. CDR3 coding DNA: TGTGCCAGCAGCTTAGCGGGGACTAGGTCCTACAATGAGCAGTTCTTC. V is TRBV11-1 and J is TRBJ2-1; 8 bases are a match to TRBD2. The germline gives CDR1 SGHAT, CDR2 FQDESV (reference sequence). The CDR3 is 16 residues long. Trimming at V came to 0 bases and at J to 1 base, leaving 2 bases not matched to a gene.